The 18 T cell receptor beta chains below all came from one sample that was sequenced in a study of blood T cell repertoires in COVID-19. Produced via immunoSEQ multiplex PCR; TCRdb's table is partial and in-frame only. The data contain over 20,000 clones, roughly 89% of them singletons. Sequenced sample: peripheral blood. The receptor source for this set is an older man with active COVID-19.

This clone was seen a single time. This sequence joins TRBV19 and TRBJ1-2; no reliable D call. V lost 1 base, J lost 2 bases, and 11 bases lay in between. Germline lookup yields CDR1 LNHDA and CDR2 SQIVND (reference sequence). CDR3 length equals 15 residues. The CDR3 sequence is CASSIGSRSNYGYTF. The CDR3, as DNA: TGTGCCAGTAGTATAGGGTCTAGGTCCAACTATGGCTACACCTTC.

The gene calls are TRBV6-5 and TRBJ1-1; D is perhaps TRBD1 (5 bases). Germline V gene lookup returns CDR1 MNHEY and CDR2 SVGAGI. Trimming cost V 9 bases and J 3 bases, with 14 bases left between them. This CDR3 is built from 13 residues. CDR3 in amino acids: CASTGRRDTEAFF. In DNA form, the CDR3 reads TGTGCCAGTACAGGTAGGCGCGACACTGAAGCTTTCTTT.

The V call is TRBV2, the J call TRBJ1-5; 11 positions match TRBD1. V shed 5 bases, J shed 3 bases, and the junction held 6 bases outside the gene matches. Germline loops: CDR1 SNHLY, CDR2 FYNNEI. CDR3 length equals 16 residues. The CDR3 coding sequence is TGTGCCAGCAGTCCCCCGGGACAGGGGGTCAATCAGCCCCAGCATTTT. Translated: CASSPPGQGVNQPQHF.

This sequence joins TRBV6-4 and TRBJ2-1; perhaps TRBD2 as D (5 bases). V gave up 4 bases and J gave up 2 bases, with 12 bases separating them. This CDR3 is built from 15 residues. CDR1 and CDR2 (germline): MRHNA, SNTAGT. The CDR3 DNA reads as TGTGCCAGCAGTGTAATGAGGGCCGCCTACAATGAGCAGTTCTTC. Protein product: CASSVMRAAYNEQFF.

The chain is built from TRBV14 and TRBJ2-3, with D perhaps matching TRBD1 (7 bases). Germline V gene sequence: CDR1 SGHDN, CDR2 FVKESK. The CDR3 extends over 16 amino acids. The V gene lost 3 bases and the J gene lost 6 bases, with 19 bases spanning the gap. The CDR3 DNA is TGTGCCAGCAGCCAGAGAGGGGGGACAGTCGGTGATACGCAGTATTTT. Amino acids: CASSQRGGTVGDTQYF.

The J gene is TRBJ1-2, the V gene TRBV5-1, with 10 nucleotides matching TRBD1. The germline gives CDR1 SGHRS, CDR2 YFSETQ. J gave up 6 bases and V 4 bases, and 9 bases lay outside the gene matches. This CDR3 has 15 amino acids. The CDR3 loop is CASSQGTGAPHGYTF. CDR3 sequence (DNA): TGCGCCAGCAGCCAAGGGACAGGGGCTCCCCATGGCTACACCTTC.

The chain employs TRBV7-9 and TRBJ2-7, with D unresolved. Trimming shortened V by 0 bases and J by 3 bases, and 3 bases separated the two germline ends. Germline values: CDR1 SEHNR, CDR2 FQNEAQ (reference sequence). The CDR3 loop spans 12 amino acids. The CDR3 sequence is CASSLAYYEQYF. In DNA, the CDR3 is TGTGCCAGCAGCTTAGCGTACTACGAGCAGTACTTC.

The rearrangement links TRBV5-5 to TRBJ2-2; D might be TRBD1 (6 bases). The CDR3 is 15 residues long. V was pared by 0 bases and J by 6 bases, with 12 bases between. Germline assignment: CDR1 SGHKS and CDR2 YYEKEE (reference sequence). CDR3 nucleotide sequence: TGTGCCAGCAGCTTGGACAGGGTATTGCCCGGGGAGCTGTTTTTT. The encoded protein is CASSLDRVLPGELFF.

The chain is built from TRBV29-1 and TRBJ2-1; 7 nucleotides align to TRBD2. The CDR3 totals 16 residues. V gave up 4 bases and J gave up 4 bases; unmatched junction bases: 13. Germline CDR1 and CDR2: SQVTM and ANQGSEA. The CDR3 DNA reads as TGCAGCGTTGTGGGGGTTGGCGGGAGTAGATACAATGAGCAGTTCTTC. Its protein product is CSVVGVGGSRYNEQFF.

The CDR3 DNA is TGTGCCAGCAAGACTAGCGGGGGTGGTGAGCAGTTCTTC. It yields the protein CASKTSGGGEQFF. The V gene is TRBV6-6, the J gene TRBJ2-1, with 12 bases identical to TRBD2. The CDR3 is made up of 13 amino acids. CDR1 MNHNY and CDR2 SVGAGI come from the germline V gene (reference sequence). The V and J ends lost 7 bases and 9 bases, in that order; junction bases with no gene match: 4.

This clone qualifies as large. The rearrangement uses TRBV7-8 and TRBJ2-3, with D perhaps matching TRBD1 (6 bases). CDR1 and CDR2 from the germline V gene are SGHVS and FQNEAQ. V was pared by 1 base and J by 3 bases, with 11 bases between. The CDR3 consists of 15 residues. The DNA for the CDR3 is TGTGCCAGCAGCTTAGGTACAGGGAGAACAGATACGCAGTATTTT. Translated, it gives CASSLGTGRTDTQYF.

The chain has TRBV4-2 and TRBJ1-2, with D unclear. Trimming stripped 1 base from V and 6 bases from J, with 9 bases between. The germline CDR1 and CDR2 sequences are LGHNA and YNFKEQ. The CDR3 consists of 13 residues. The CDR3 DNA is TGTGCCAGCAGCCAAGTTACCGGGGATGGCTACACCTTC. Translated: CASSQVTGDGYTF.

The rearrangement uses TRBV3-1 (or the pseudogene TRBV3-2) and TRBJ2-2, with TRBD2 matching 7 bases. Germline V gene data show CDR1 as LGHDT and CDR2 as YNNKEL (reference sequence). The CDR3 covers 16 residues. Unmatched junction bases numbered 9, after V lost 2 bases and J lost 6 bases. CDR3 protein: CASSQTGGSISGELFF. In DNA form, the CDR3 reads TGTGCCAGCAGCCAAACGGGCGGGAGTATATCCGGGGAGCTGTTTTTT.

The chain uses TRBV5-1 and TRBJ1-4; 10 bases map to TRBD1. The CDR3 extends over 14 amino acids. V lost 0 bases to trimming and J lost 8 bases; unmatched junction nucleotides: 1. Germline CDR1 reads SGHRS; CDR2 reads YFSETQ. CDR3 sequence: CASSLGDRGEKLFF. In DNA form, the CDR3 reads TGCGCCAGCAGCTTGGGGGACAGGGGCGAAAAACTGTTTTTT.

The rearrangement uses TRBV3-1 (or the pseudogene TRBV3-2) and TRBJ2-5; 10 bases map to TRBD2. The CDR3 loop spans 14 amino acids. Germline V gives CDR1 LGHDT, CDR2 YNNKEL (reference sequence). The J segment lost 5 bases and the V segment lost 4 bases, leaving 4 bases of the junction unmatched. CDR3 nucleotide sequence: TGTGCCAGCAGCCTAGCGGGAGGCCAGGAGACCCAGTACTTC. Residues: CASSLAGGQETQYF.

V usage is TRBV6-5 and J usage is TRBJ1-4; weak D call: TRBD1 (5 bases). Germline V gene lookup returns CDR1 MNHEY and CDR2 SVGAGI. Trimming removed 0 bases at V and 7 bases at J, with 15 bases between. CDR3 size: 16 residues. The CDR3 is CASSYSGPGYPEKLFF. The CDR3 DNA is TGTGCCAGCAGTTACTCGGGGCCAGGGTACCCTGAAAAACTGTTTTTT.

The gene calls are TRBV28 and TRBJ2-2; 8 bases fit TRBD2. Germline values: CDR1 MDHEN, CDR2 SYDVKM. The CDR3 has 16 residues. V lost 8 bases to trimming and J lost 1 base; unmatched junction nucleotides: 9. CDR3 sequence reads: CASRGGLARNTGELFF. The CDR3 nucleotides are TGTGCCAGCCGGGGCGGACTAGCCCGGAACACCGGGGAGCTGTTTTTT.

The chain links TRBV5-1 to TRBJ1-2; TRBD1 matches at 9 bases. The trim removed 2 bases at V and 4 bases at J, leaving 6 bases unmatched. Germline V lookup: CDR1 SGHRS, CDR2 YFSETQ. This CDR3 contains 15 residues. CDR3 DNA sequence: TGCGCCAGCAGCTTACAGGGGGCTGATCCCTATGGCTACACCTTC. This gives the protein CASSLQGADPYGYTF.